Listed below are T cell receptor beta chains from one sample, sequenced in a study of post-analysis software for immune sequencing data. In TCRdb, the PCR reads were re-called with MiXCR into one record per CDR3 protein. The top ten hold roughly 4.4% of the sample, which has about 820,000 distinct CDR3 sequences, 53% seen once. The source material was blood. These receptors originate from a girl under 18 with multiple sclerosis. Both conserved end residues are part of each CDR3. D genes are given only for firm matches. Clone size is stated in some rows and not others, as once, few, many or a class when expanded.

D gene: .; J gene: TRBJ2-7; clone size: .; V gene: TRBV5-1; CDR3 DNA: TGCGCCAGCAGCTTGGACGGAGTACCCTACGAGCAGTACTTC; CDR3 protein: CASSLDGVPYEQYF
D gene: .; J gene: TRBJ2-7; clone size: .; V gene: TRBV29-1; CDR3 DNA: TGCAGCGTGGGACGATCCGGCTACGAGCAGTACTTC; CDR3 protein: CSVGRSGYEQYF
D gene: TRBD1; J gene: TRBJ1-1; clone size: .; V gene: TRBV9; CDR3 DNA: TGTGCCAGCAGCGTAGCCGGGGATGGGACAGCTGCAGCTTTCTTT; CDR3 protein: CASSVAGDGTAAAFF
D gene: .; J gene: TRBJ2-3; clone size: .; V gene: TRBV29-1; CDR3 DNA: TGCAGCGCCCCGTTCAGCGCGACAGATACGCAGTATTTT; CDR3 protein: CSAPFSATDTQYF
D gene: .; J gene: TRBJ2-4; clone size: .; V gene: TRBV4-1; CDR3 DNA: TGCGCCAGCAGCCAAGGAATACAGGGCACTGACATTCAGTACTTC; CDR3 protein: CASSQGIQGTDIQYF
D gene: .; J gene: TRBJ2-7; clone size: .; V gene: TRBV10-3; CDR3 DNA: TGTGCCAACTCGGAGAGTATCACCTACGAGCAGTACTTC; CDR3 protein: CANSESITYEQYF
D gene: .; J gene: TRBJ2-5; clone size: few; V gene: TRBV20-1; CDR3 DNA: TGCAGTGCTAGCACGACCTATGAGACCCAGTACTTC; CDR3 protein: CSASTTYETQYF
D gene: .; J gene: TRBJ2-1; clone size: .; V gene: TRBV4-2; CDR3 DNA: TGTGCCAGCAGCCTTGATCTCGGGACATTCCCCAGTGGGCAGTTCTTC; CDR3 protein: CASSLDLGTFPSGQFF
D gene: .; J gene: TRBJ1-5; clone size: .; V gene: TRBV12-3/TRBV12-4; CDR3 DNA: TGTGCCAGCGGTTTGCATTTGGGGGGTCAGCCCCAGCATTTT; CDR3 protein: CASGLHLGGQPQHF
D gene: TRBD1; J gene: TRBJ1-1; clone size: .; V gene: TRBV29-1; CDR3 DNA: TGCAGCGTTGAACAGACAGGGATCACTGAAGCTTTCTTT; CDR3 protein: CSVEQTGITEAFF
D gene: .; J gene: TRBJ2-3; clone size: .; V gene: TRBV3-1; CDR3 DNA: TGTGCCAGCAGCGGAGGGGTTAGCACAGATACGCAGTATTTT; CDR3 protein: CASSGGVSTDTQYF
D gene: .; J gene: TRBJ2-6; clone size: .; V gene: TRBV6-5; CDR3 DNA: TGTGCCAGCAGTTACGATGGGACAACCAACTCTGGGGCCAACGTCCTGACTTTC; CDR3 protein: CASSYDGTTNSGANVLTF
D gene: TRBD1; J gene: TRBJ2-7; clone size: once; V gene: TRBV7-2; CDR3 DNA: TGTGCCAGCAGCGTCCGGGACAGGGGGTACTACGAGCAGTACTTC; CDR3 protein: CASSVRDRGYYEQYF
D gene: .; J gene: TRBJ2-6; clone size: .; V gene: TRBV9; CDR3 DNA: TGTGCCAGCAGCGTACTGGTCGGCCCGGGTGTATCTGGGGCCAACGTCCTGACTTTC; CDR3 protein: CASSVLVGPGVSGANVLTF
D gene: .; J gene: TRBJ1-2; clone size: .; V gene: TRBV3-1; CDR3 DNA: TGTGCCAGCAGCCGGAGTGGGGGTACTAACTATGGCTACACCTTC; CDR3 protein: CASSRSGGTNYGYTF
D gene: .; J gene: TRBJ2-1; clone size: .; V gene: TRBV19; CDR3 DNA: TGTGCCAGTAGTATAGCCAGGGGAGGATACAATGAGCAGTTCTTC; CDR3 protein: CASSIARGGYNEQFF
D gene: TRBD2; J gene: TRBJ2-1; clone size: few; V gene: TRBV12-3/TRBV12-4; CDR3 DNA: TGTGCCAGCAGTTTAATGCTAGCGGGGGGGAATTCCTACAATGAGCAGTTCTTC; CDR3 protein: CASSLMLAGGNSYNEQFF
D gene: TRBD1; J gene: TRBJ1-2; clone size: .; V gene: TRBV6-6; CDR3 DNA: TGTGCCAGCACAGGGGGGCGCGCAGAAGGCTACACCTTC; CDR3 protein: CASTGGRAEGYTF
D gene: .; J gene: TRBJ2-3; clone size: few; V gene: TRBV9; CDR3 DNA: TGTGCCAGCAGCGTAGGTGGGAGGACAGATACGCAGTATTTT; CDR3 protein: CASSVGGRTDTQYF
D gene: TRBD1; J gene: TRBJ2-4; clone size: .; V gene: TRBV11-1; CDR3 DNA: TGTGCCAGCAGCTTACAGAGGACAGGGCGGCCTTCCGACCACGGGCAGTACTTC; CDR3 protein: CASSLQRTGRPSDHGQYF
D gene: .; J gene: TRBJ1-2; clone size: .; V gene: TRBV5-5; CDR3 DNA: TGTGCCAGCAGGTTAACAGGGTATACTGTCTATGGCTACACCTTC; CDR3 protein: CASRLTGYTVYGYTF
D gene: .; J gene: TRBJ2-7; clone size: few; V gene: TRBV12-3/TRBV12-4; CDR3 DNA: TGTGCCAGCAGTTTAGATGGCCGGACGCAGGGCGAGCAGTACTTC; CDR3 protein: CASSLDGRTQGEQYF
D gene: .; J gene: TRBJ2-1; clone size: .; V gene: TRBV29-1; CDR3 DNA: TGCAGCGTGACTGCCGGGGGTGTCTACAATGAGCAGTTCTTC; CDR3 protein: CSVTAGGVYNEQFF
D gene: .; J gene: TRBJ2-3; clone size: .; V gene: TRBV4-2; CDR3 DNA: TGTGCCAGCAGCCCTGCAGGGGCGATCACAGATACGCAGTATTTT; CDR3 protein: CASSPAGAITDTQYF
D gene: .; J gene: TRBJ2-6; clone size: .; V gene: TRBV5-5; CDR3 DNA: TGTGCCGCCTCTCAGGGCCGTCCTGGGGCCAACGTCCTGACTTTC; CDR3 protein: CAASQGRPGANVLTF
D gene: .; J gene: TRBJ1-5; clone size: .; V gene: TRBV4-2; CDR3 DNA: TGTGCCAGCAGCCAAACGGATAGCAATCAGCCCCAGCATTTT; CDR3 protein: CASSQTDSNQPQHF
D gene: .; J gene: TRBJ2-7; clone size: few; V gene: TRBV27; CDR3 DNA: TGTGCCAGCAGTCAACGGACAGACTACGAGCAGTACTTC; CDR3 protein: CASSQRTDYEQYF
D gene: .; J gene: TRBJ1-2; clone size: few; V gene: TRBV6-5; CDR3 DNA: TGTGCCAGCAGACTCGGGGGGAGTGGCTACACCTTC; CDR3 protein: CASRLGGSGYTF
D gene: .; J gene: TRBJ2-3; clone size: .; V gene: TRBV10-3; CDR3 DNA: TGTGCCATCAGTGAAAGGAGGAGGGCCAATTTAGATACGCAGTATTTT; CDR3 protein: CAISERRRANLDTQYF
D gene: .; J gene: TRBJ2-7; clone size: .; V gene: TRBV5-1; CDR3 DNA: TGCGCCAGCAGCTTGCCGGACAGCGAGCAGTACTTC; CDR3 protein: CASSLPDSEQYF
D gene: .; J gene: TRBJ2-1; clone size: .; V gene: TRBV20-1; CDR3 DNA: TGCAGTGCTAGAGATTTAACAGTTTACAATGAGCAGTTCTTC; CDR3 protein: CSARDLTVYNEQFF
D gene: .; J gene: TRBJ2-4; clone size: .; V gene: TRBV3-1; CDR3 DNA: TGTGCCAGCAGCCAAGTCCCCGGGCTCGGAACCAAAAACATTCAGTACTTC; CDR3 protein: CASSQVPGLGTKNIQYF
D gene: .; J gene: TRBJ2-7; clone size: few; V gene: TRBV3-1; CDR3 DNA: TGTGCCAGCAGCCAAGTCCCGGGAACCTACGAGCAGTACTTC; CDR3 protein: CASSQVPGTYEQYF
D gene: .; J gene: TRBJ1-5; clone size: .; V gene: TRBV29-1; CDR3 DNA: TGCAGCGTTCGCGTTTCAGGGGGCAATCAGCCCCAGCATTTT; CDR3 protein: CSVRVSGGNQPQHF
D gene: TRBD2; J gene: TRBJ2-1; clone size: .; V gene: TRBV20-1; CDR3 DNA: TGCGGCGGACTAGCGGGGGACAATGAGCAGTTCTTC; CDR3 protein: CGGLAGDNEQFF
D gene: .; J gene: TRBJ2-1; clone size: few; V gene: TRBV4-1; CDR3 DNA: TGCGCCAGCAGCCAAGATCCGGGCAACTACAATGAGCAGTTCTTC; CDR3 protein: CASSQDPGNYNEQFF
D gene: TRBD1; J gene: TRBJ2-6; clone size: .; V gene: TRBV29-1; CDR3 DNA: TGCAGCGTCGGCGGGACAGGGACCTCTGGGGCCAACGTCCTGACTTTC; CDR3 protein: CSVGGTGTSGANVLTF
D gene: TRBD1; J gene: TRBJ1-6; clone size: .; V gene: TRBV20-1; CDR3 DNA: TGCAGTGCCCAGACAGGGAATAATTCACCCCTCCACTTT; CDR3 protein: CSAQTGNNSPLHF
D gene: .; J gene: TRBJ2-1; clone size: .; V gene: TRBV20-1; CDR3 DNA: TGCAGTGCTTTTGACGGGCGGGATGAGCAGTTCTTC; CDR3 protein: CSAFDGRDEQFF
D gene: .; J gene: TRBJ1-2; clone size: .; V gene: TRBV20-1; CDR3 DNA: TGCAGTGCCCCGCAGGACAGCAACTATGGCTACACCTTC; CDR3 protein: CSAPQDSNYGYTF
D gene: .; J gene: TRBJ1-2; clone size: few; V gene: TRBV20-1; CDR3 DNA: TGCAGTGCTAGAGAGGGGGCAGATACGCAGTCGATCTATGGCTACACCTTC; CDR3 protein: CSAREGADTQSIYGYTF
D gene: .; J gene: TRBJ1-2; clone size: few; V gene: TRBV20-1; CDR3 DNA: TGCAGTGCTACCTCGGAAGGGGGAAGTTATGGCTACACCTTC; CDR3 protein: CSATSEGGSYGYTF
D gene: .; J gene: TRBJ1-1; clone size: .; V gene: TRBV27; CDR3 DNA: TGTGCCAGCAGTTTAACACAGGGAATGAACACTGAAGCTTTCTTT; CDR3 protein: CASSLTQGMNTEAFF
D gene: .; J gene: TRBJ2-1; clone size: .; V gene: TRBV29-1; CDR3 DNA: TGCAGCGTGCAGCAGGTGCTCTTAGACAATGAGCAGTTCTTC; CDR3 protein: CSVQQVLLDNEQFF
D gene: .; J gene: TRBJ2-1; clone size: once; V gene: TRBV5-1; CDR3 DNA: TGCGCCAGCAGCTGGACCATGATGAGGGGGGCCGACAATGAGCAGTTCTTC; CDR3 protein: CASSWTMMRGADNEQFF
D gene: TRBD1; J gene: TRBJ1-2; clone size: .; V gene: TRBV29-1; CDR3 DNA: TGCAGCGTGGAAGACAGGGGGCAGGGCTATGGCTACACCTTC; CDR3 protein: CSVEDRGQGYGYTF
D gene: TRBD1; J gene: TRBJ1-1; clone size: .; V gene: TRBV2; CDR3 DNA: TGCGCCAGCAGGGAGACAGGGGGGAACACTGAAGCTTTCTTT; CDR3 protein: CASRETGGNTEAFF
D gene: .; J gene: TRBJ2-7; clone size: .; V gene: TRBV5-1; CDR3 DNA: TGCGCCAGCAGCTCGGGGTCCCAGCGCGAGCAGTACTTC; CDR3 protein: CASSSGSQREQYF
D gene: .; J gene: TRBJ1-5; clone size: .; V gene: TRBV20-1; CDR3 DNA: TGCAGTGCTGCGTGGACAGAAGGGCAGCCCCAGCATTTT; CDR3 protein: CSAAWTEGQPQHF
D gene: .; J gene: TRBJ2-6; clone size: .; V gene: TRBV5-1; CDR3 DNA: TGCGCCAGCAGCGACCCTTCTGGGGCCAACGTCCTGACTTTC; CDR3 protein: CASSDPSGANVLTF
D gene: .; J gene: TRBJ1-1; clone size: .; V gene: TRBV7-9; CDR3 DNA: TGTGCCAGCAGCTCTCGAGGGGTCACAGAAGAAGCTTTCTTT; CDR3 protein: CASSSRGVTEEAFF